This T cell receptor beta chain was identified in a study of CD8 T cells in Susac syndrome. Study conclusions and caveats: Acknowledgment was made by the study that its TCR sequencing and HLA analysis involved a relatively small number of individuals.

Random hexamers served to reverse transcribe roughly 0.45 to 1 ug RNA. Amplification of TCR beta CDR3 by immunoSEQ multiplex PCR spanned 54 Vbeta and 13 Jbeta. TCRdb fed the immunoSEQ multiplex PCR reads into MiXCR, producing one record per CDR3 protein. The sample lists around 280,000 distinct CDR3 sequences; roughly 85% were seen once. Negative isolation yielded CD4+ and CD8+ T cells, and FACS enriched TEMRA cells. The CDR3 totals 15 residues. Germline V CDR1 and CDR2: SNHLY, FYNNEI. Trimming left V 0 bases short and J 2 bases short, with 8 bases between. As for this clonotype: Its antigen remains unknown.

The source of this sequence is a human donor with multiple sclerosis. Sequences were obtained from CD8+ T cells from PBMCs. V gene TRBV2 combines with J gene TRBJ1-5; tentative D call: TRBD1 (5 bases). CDR3 in amino acids: CASSEAGAGNQPQHF. The CDR3 coding sequence is TGTGCCAGCAGTGAAGCCGGGGCGGGCAATCAGCCCCAGCATTTT.